The entry that follows covers one TCR beta chain sequence. Libraries were prepared by immunoSEQ multiplex PCR; TCRdb keeps only in-frame clonotypes and omits some of them. The table shows a few hundred thousand clones, with 90% occurring only once. Trimming took 1 base from V and 11 from J, leaving 17 bases between them. Germline CDR1 is MGHRA and CDR2 is YSYEKL. The CDR3 sequence is 14 residues long. The record originates from a study of blood T cell repertoires in COVID-19. The overall study: In each case, the material was cDNA or gDNA derived from T cells, B-cell-depleted T cells, or PBMCs.

Enrollment of patients from Seattle took place during active infection, with longitudinal follow-up. This chain joins TRBV4-1 and TRBJ1-1; no definite D call. The clonotype comes from a woman aged 60-75 years with COVID-19, enrolled during active disease. The source material was peripheral blood. CDR3 sequence (DNA): TGCGCCAGCAGCCAAGCCCCCTCGAGGCTAAGGGCTTTCTTT. This gives the protein CASSQAPSRLRAFF.